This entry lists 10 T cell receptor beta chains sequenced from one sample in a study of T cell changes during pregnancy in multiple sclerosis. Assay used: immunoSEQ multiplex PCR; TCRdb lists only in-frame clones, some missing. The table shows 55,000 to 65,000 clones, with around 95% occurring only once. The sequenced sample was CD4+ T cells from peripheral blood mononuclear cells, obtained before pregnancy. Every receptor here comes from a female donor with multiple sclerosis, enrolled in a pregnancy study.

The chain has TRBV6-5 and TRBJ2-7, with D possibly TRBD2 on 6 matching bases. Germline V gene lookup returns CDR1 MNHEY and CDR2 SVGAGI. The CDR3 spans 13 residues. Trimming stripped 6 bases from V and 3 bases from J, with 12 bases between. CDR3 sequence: CASSPGLLYEQYF. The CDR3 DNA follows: TGTGCCAGCAGCCCCGGACTACTCTACGAGCAGTACTTC.

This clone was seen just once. The CDR3 loop reads CASSLDWGGRTEAFF. CDR3 nucleotides: TGTGCCAGCAGTCTCGACTGGGGCGGACGCACTGAAGCTTTCTTT. The V call is TRBV6-5, the J call TRBJ1-1; D may be TRBD1 (5 bases). Trimming removed 5 bases at V and 4 bases at J, with 17 bases between. This CDR3 region has 15 residues. Looked up from germline, CDR1 is MNHEY and CDR2 is SVGAGI.

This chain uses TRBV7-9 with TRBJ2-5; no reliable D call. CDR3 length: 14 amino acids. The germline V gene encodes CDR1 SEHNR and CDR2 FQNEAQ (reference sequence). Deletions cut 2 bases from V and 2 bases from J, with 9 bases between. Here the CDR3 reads CASSLSRLQETQYF. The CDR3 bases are TGTGCCAGCAGCTTATCGCGACTGCAAGAGACCCAGTACTTC.

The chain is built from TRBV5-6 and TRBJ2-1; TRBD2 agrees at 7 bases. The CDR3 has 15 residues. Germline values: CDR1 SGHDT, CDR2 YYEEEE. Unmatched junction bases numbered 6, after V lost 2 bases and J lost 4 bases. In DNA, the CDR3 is TGTGCCAGCAGCTTAACGGGAGGTGGTTACAATGAGCAGTTCTTC. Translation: CASSLTGGGYNEQFF.

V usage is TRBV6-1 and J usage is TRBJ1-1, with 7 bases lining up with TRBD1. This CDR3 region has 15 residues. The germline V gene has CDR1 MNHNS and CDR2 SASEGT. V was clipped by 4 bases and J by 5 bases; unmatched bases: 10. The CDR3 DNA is TGTGCCAGCAGTGCCGGAGGGGGCGGAAAAACTGAAGCTTTCTTT. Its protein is CASSAGGGGKTEAFF.

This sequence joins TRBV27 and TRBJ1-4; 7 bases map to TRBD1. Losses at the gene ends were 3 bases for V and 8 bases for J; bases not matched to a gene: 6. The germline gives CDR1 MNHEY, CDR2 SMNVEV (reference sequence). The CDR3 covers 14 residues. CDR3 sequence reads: CASSFTGASEKLFF. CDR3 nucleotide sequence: TGTGCCAGCAGTTTCACAGGGGCTAGCGAAAAACTGTTTTTT.

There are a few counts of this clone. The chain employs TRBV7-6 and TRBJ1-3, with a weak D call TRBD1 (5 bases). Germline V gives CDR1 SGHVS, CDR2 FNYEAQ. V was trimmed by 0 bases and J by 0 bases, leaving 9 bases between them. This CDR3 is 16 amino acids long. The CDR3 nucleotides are TGTGCCAGCAGCTTAGCCAGGGCCCACTCTGGAAACACCATATATTTT. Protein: CASSLARAHSGNTIYF. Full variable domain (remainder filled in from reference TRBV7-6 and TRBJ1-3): GAGVSQSPRYKVTKRGQDVALRCDPISGHVSLYWYRQALGQGPEFLTYFNYEAQQDKSGLPNDRFSAERPEGSISTLTIQRTEQRDSAMYRCASSLARAHSGNTIYFGEGSWLTVV.

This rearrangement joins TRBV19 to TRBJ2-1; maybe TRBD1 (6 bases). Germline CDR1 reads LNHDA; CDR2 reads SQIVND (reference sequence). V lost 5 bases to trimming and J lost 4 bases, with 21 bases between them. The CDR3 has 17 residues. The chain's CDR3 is CASSSMRGARGYNEQFF. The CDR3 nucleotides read TGTGCCAGTAGTTCGATGAGGGGAGCCAGGGGATACAATGAGCAGTTCTTC. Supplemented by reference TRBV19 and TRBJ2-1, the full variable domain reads DGGITQSPKYLFRKEGQNVTLSCEQNLNHDAMYWYRQDPGQGLRLIYYSQIVNDFQKGDIAEGYSVSREKKESFPLTVTSAQKNPTAFYLCASSSMRGARGYNEQFFGPGTRLTVL.

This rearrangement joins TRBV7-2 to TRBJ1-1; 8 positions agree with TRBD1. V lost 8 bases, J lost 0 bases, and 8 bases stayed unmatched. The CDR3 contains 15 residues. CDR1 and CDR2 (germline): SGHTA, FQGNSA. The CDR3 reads CASVQGAIMNTEAFF. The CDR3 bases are TGTGCCAGCGTCCAGGGGGCCATCATGAACACTGAAGCTTTCTTT.

CDR3 bases: TGTGCCAGCAGCTTGGGGCAGTACATGAACACTGAAGCTTTCTTT. Translation: CASSLGQYMNTEAFF. V gene TRBV5-4 combines with J gene TRBJ1-1; D uncertain. Trimming shortened V by 0 bases and J by 0 bases, and 9 bases separated the two germline ends. The CDR3 runs 15 residues. Germline CDR1 SGHNT, CDR2 YYREEE (reference sequence).